This TCR beta chain emerged from a study of T cells in Graves' hyperthyroidism and ophthalmopathy. Study findings and constraints: Among thyroid clonotypes expanded above 0.001, most also appeared in blood. In the analysis, a 13 V-J model separated ophthalmopathy from stable hyperthyroidism.

The study defined stable Graves' hyperthyroidism as no ophthalmopathy progression within 18 months. Diagnosing involved the use of clinical symptoms, serum thyroxine and TRAb, thyroid ultrasound and orbital computed tomography. Germline CDR1 is SNHLY and CDR2 is FYNNEI. The germline V and J ends were trimmed by 3 bases and 9 bases, with 12 bases remaining between them. The CDR3 has 14 amino acids. About this clonotype: Its antigen is unidentified.

It was RNA transcripts that yielded the amplified TCR beta CDR3 regions. With the HTBI primer set, the TCR CDR3 went through a first round of RT-PCR. TCRdb used MiXCR to reprocess the multiplex PCR reads, holding one entry per CDR3 protein. The sample has some 550,000 distinct CDR3 sequences, roughly 20% seen once; the top ten hold 26%. This chain uses TRBV2 with TRBJ1-6, with a weak D call TRBD1 (6 bases). Input material: blood. The clonotype comes from a man between 18 and 29 years old with Graves' hyperthyroidism. The CDR3, as DNA: TGTGCCAGCAGTGATAATACAGGGCGTTCACCCCTCCACTTT. The encoded protein is CASSDNTGRSPLHF.